Shown below are 10 T cell receptor beta chains from a single sample sequenced in a study of neurological immune-mediated disorders. The time point denotes: technical triplicate 1. TCRdb re-analysed the 5' RACE reads in MiXCR, keeping a single row per CDR3 protein. The sample includes some 25,000 distinct CDR3 sequences, about 13% of them seen just once. Sequenced material: CD4+ T cells from blood. The receptors were gathered from a female donor with HTLV-1-associated myelopathy (HAM/TSP).

This clonotype was seen many times. V and J are TRBV7-9 and TRBJ2-6; 8 nucleotides agree with TRBD2. J gave up 8 bases and V 4 bases, and 10 bases lay outside the gene matches. Germline V gives CDR1 SEHNR, CDR2 FQNEAQ (reference sequence). CDR3 length equals 16 residues. CDR3 in DNA: TGTGCCAGCAGCTCAACACGGGGGGGGGTGCCCAACGTCCTGACTTTC. This encodes CASSSTRGGVPNVLTF. Combining the CDR3 with reference TRBV7-9 and TRBJ2-6 gives the whole variable domain DTGVSQNPRHKITKRGQNVTFRCDPISEHNRLYWYRQTLGQGPEFLTYFQNEAQLEKSRLLSDRFSAERPKGSFSTLEIQRTEQGDSAMYLCASSSTRGGVPNVLTFGAGSRLTVL.

CDR3 protein: CASSAGTAVGKTQYF. Here the CDR3 DNA reads TGTGCCAGTAGTGCCGGGACAGCCGTGGGGAAGACCCAGTACTTC. The genes are TRBV19 and TRBJ2-5; 7 bases match TRBD1. V trimming: 5 bases; J trimming: 6 bases; junction bases outside the gene matches: 12. CDR1 and CDR2 (germline): LNHDA, SQIVND (reference sequence). This CDR3 spans 15 amino acids.

This clonotype was seen many times. The chain links TRBV15 to TRBJ1-1; D ambiguous. CDR1 and CDR2 from the germline V gene are LNHNV and YYDKDF (reference sequence). V was pared by 1 base and J by 0 bases, with 3 bases between. The CDR3 loop spans 13 amino acids. In nucleotides, the CDR3 is TGTGCCACCAGCAGAGGGCTGAACACTGAAGCTTTCTTT. This encodes CATSRGLNTEAFF.

This clonotype was counted ten times or more. V and J are TRBV12-5 and TRBJ2-6; 10 bases are shared with TRBD1. With V trimmed by 5 bases and J by 2 bases, 6 bases remained unmatched. CDR1 is LGHNT and CDR2 is FRNRAP in the germline V gene. The CDR3 length is 17 residues. This CDR3 is CASGPGQGWAGANVLTF. CDR3 sequence (DNA): TGTGCTAGTGGTCCGGGACAGGGGTGGGCTGGGGCCAACGTCCTGACTTTC.

Many counts were recorded for this clonotype. The gene calls are TRBV20-1 and TRBJ1-2; D remains unclear. V lost 5 bases, J lost 6 bases, and 7 bases lay in between. Germline assignment: CDR1 DFQATT and CDR2 SNEGSKA (reference sequence). This CDR3 has 10 amino acids. As DNA, the CDR3 is TGCAGTGCTCCAGGAAATGGCTACACCTTC. Its translation: CSAPGNGYTF.

This clonotype has at least ten counts. The chain employs TRBV10-3 and TRBJ1-1; tentatively, D is TRBD1 (6 bases). The CDR3 spans 12 residues. Trimming pared 10 bases from V and 4 bases from J, leaving 13 bases between. Germline V gives CDR1 ENHRY, CDR2 SYGVKD. The CDR3 spells CATKQGATEAFF. The CDR3 DNA follows: TGTGCCACAAAACAGGGTGCCACTGAAGCTTTCTTT.

The sample holds many counts of this clonotype. The chain has TRBV20-1 and TRBJ1-2; D gene unclear. Trimming took off 0 bases at V and 8 bases at J, with 10 bases between the two ends. The CDR3 sequence is 12 residues long. Per germline, CDR1 DFQATT and CDR2 SNEGSKA (reference sequence). The CDR3 sequence: CSARDLSGGYTF. The CDR3, as DNA: TGCAGTGCTAGAGATCTTTCGGGCGGCTACACCTTC.

This clonotype occurred many times. The chain has TRBV20-1 and TRBJ2-1; TRBD2 matches 13 bases. The germline gives CDR1 DFQATT, CDR2 SNEGSKA (reference sequence). Trimming took 3 bases from V and 8 from J; bases not matched to a gene: 10. The CDR3 has 16 residues. The CDR3 DNA reads as TGCAGTGCTAGCTTGGGACTAGCGGGAAGTGTCCATGAGCAGTTCTTC. Translation gives CSASLGLAGSVHEQFF.

There are many counts of this clonotype. The chain joins TRBV6-5 to TRBJ2-5; no reliable D call. Trimming stripped 0 bases from V and 4 bases from J, with 9 bases between. The CDR3 is 14 residues long. CDR1 and CDR2 from the germline V gene are MNHEY and SVGAGI. The chain's CDR3 is CASSYSFTAETQYF. The CDR3 region has the DNA TGTGCCAGCAGTTACTCGTTCACTGCAGAGACCCAGTACTTC.

This clonotype has a count of ten or more. J is TRBJ2-7 and V is TRBV20-1, with 8 bases lining up with TRBD2. Germline-derived CDR1 and CDR2 are DFQATT and SNEGSKA (reference sequence). Trimming at V came to 3 bases and at J to 3 bases, leaving 4 bases not matched to a gene. The CDR3 runs to 13 residues. The CDR3 reads CSASRGGNYEQYF. In nucleotides, the CDR3 is TGCAGTGCTAGCCGCGGGGGGAACTACGAGCAGTACTTC.